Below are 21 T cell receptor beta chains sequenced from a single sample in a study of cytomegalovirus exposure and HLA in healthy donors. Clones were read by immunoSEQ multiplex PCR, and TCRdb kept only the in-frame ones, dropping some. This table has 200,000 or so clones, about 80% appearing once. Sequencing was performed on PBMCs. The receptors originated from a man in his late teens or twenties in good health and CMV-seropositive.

The DNA of the CDR3 is TGTGCCAGCTCACCCCGCACAGGGGTGGCGACCGGGGAGCTGTTTTTT. Amino acid sequence: CASSPRTGVATGELFF. The V and J genes are TRBV18 and TRBJ2-2; 7 nucleotides agree with TRBD1. CDR3 length: 16 residues. The germline CDR1 and CDR2 sequences are KGHSH and LQKENI. Trimming removed 3 bases from V and 5 bases from J; junction bases left unmatched: 9. The full variable domain, rest sourced from reference TRBV18 and TRBJ2-2, is NAGVMQNPRHLVRRRGQEARLRCSPMKGHSHVYWYRQLPEEGLKFMVYLQKENIIDESGMPKERFSAEFPKEGPSILRIQQVVRGDSAAYFCASSPRTGVATGELFFGEGSRLTVL.

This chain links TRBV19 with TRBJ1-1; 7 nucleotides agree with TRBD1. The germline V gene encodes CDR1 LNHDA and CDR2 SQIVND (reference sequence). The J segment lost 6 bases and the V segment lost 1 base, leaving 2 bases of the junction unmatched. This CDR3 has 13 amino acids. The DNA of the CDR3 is TGTGCCAGTAGTATAGGAACAGGGGCTGAAGCTTTCTTT. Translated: CASSIGTGAEAFF.

CDR3 DNA: TGTGCCAGCAGCTTTGGGACAGGGAGGGACTACGAGCAGTACTTC. This encodes CASSFGTGRDYEQYF. The chain links TRBV5-6 to TRBJ2-7, with 9 nucleotides matching TRBD1. The CDR3 length is 15 residues. CDR1 is SGHDT, CDR2 YYEEEE, per germline. The V and J ends lost 2 bases and 3 bases, in that order; junction bases with no gene match: 6.

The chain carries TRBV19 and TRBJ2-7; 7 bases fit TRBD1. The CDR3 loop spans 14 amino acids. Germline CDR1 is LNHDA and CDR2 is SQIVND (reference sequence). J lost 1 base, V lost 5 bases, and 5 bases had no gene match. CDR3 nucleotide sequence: TGTGCCAGTAGTGTGAACAGGGGTTCCTACGAGCAGTACTTC. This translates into CASSVNRGSYEQYF.

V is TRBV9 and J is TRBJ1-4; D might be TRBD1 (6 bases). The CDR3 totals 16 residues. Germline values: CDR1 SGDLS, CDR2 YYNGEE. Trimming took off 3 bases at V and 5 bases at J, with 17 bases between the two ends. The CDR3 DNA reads TGTGCCAGCAGCGGCAACCCGACAGGACAAAATGAAAAACTGTTTTTT. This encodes CASSGNPTGQNEKLFF. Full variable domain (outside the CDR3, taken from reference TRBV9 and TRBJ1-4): DSGVTQTPKHLITATGQRVTLRCSPRSGDLSVYWYQQSLDQGLQFLIQYYNGEERAKGNILERFSAQQFPDLHSELNLSSLELGDSALYFCASSGNPTGQNEKLFFGSGTQLSVL.

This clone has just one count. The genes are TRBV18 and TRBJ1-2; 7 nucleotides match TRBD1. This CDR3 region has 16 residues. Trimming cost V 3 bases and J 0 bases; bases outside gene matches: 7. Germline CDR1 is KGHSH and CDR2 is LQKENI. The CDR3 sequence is CASSPLGQDANYGYTF. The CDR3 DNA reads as TGTGCCAGCTCACCCCTCGGACAGGACGCTAACTATGGCTACACCTTC.

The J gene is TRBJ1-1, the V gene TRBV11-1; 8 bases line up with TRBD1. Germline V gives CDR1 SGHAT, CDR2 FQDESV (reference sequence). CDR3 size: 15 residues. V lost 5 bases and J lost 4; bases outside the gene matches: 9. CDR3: CASSPSTGARTEAFF. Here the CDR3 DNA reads TGTGCCAGCAGCCCCTCGACAGGGGCGCGCACTGAAGCTTTCTTT.

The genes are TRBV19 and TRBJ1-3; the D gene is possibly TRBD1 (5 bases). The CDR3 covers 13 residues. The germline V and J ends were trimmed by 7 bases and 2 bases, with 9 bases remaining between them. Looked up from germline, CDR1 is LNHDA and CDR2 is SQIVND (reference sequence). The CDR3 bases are TGTGCCAGTAAGGGACTTACTGGAAACACCATATATTTT. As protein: CASKGLTGNTIYF.

The CDR3 DNA follows: TGTGCCAGCAGCTTAATACCGGGAGCCACAGATACGCAGTATTTT. This codes for CASSLIPGATDTQYF. The J gene is TRBJ2-3, the V gene TRBV7-3, with D possibly being TRBD2 (6 bases). CDR1 is SGHTA, CDR2 FQGTGA, per germline. Trimming pared 1 base from V and 2 bases from J, leaving 10 bases between. The CDR3 has 15 residues.

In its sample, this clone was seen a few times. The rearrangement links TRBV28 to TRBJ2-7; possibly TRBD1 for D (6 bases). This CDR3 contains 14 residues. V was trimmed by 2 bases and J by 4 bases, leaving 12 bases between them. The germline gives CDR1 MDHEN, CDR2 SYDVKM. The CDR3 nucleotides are TGTGCCAGCAGTTTACCGTGGGGGCCTTACGAGCAGTACTTC. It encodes CASSLPWGPYEQYF.

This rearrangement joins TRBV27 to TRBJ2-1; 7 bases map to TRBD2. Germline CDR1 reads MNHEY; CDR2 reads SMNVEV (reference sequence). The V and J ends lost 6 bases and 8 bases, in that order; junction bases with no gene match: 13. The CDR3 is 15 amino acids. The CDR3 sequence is CASSRSGPGGDEQFF. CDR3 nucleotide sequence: TGTGCCAGCAGCCGTAGCGGGCCGGGGGGTGATGAGCAGTTCTTC.

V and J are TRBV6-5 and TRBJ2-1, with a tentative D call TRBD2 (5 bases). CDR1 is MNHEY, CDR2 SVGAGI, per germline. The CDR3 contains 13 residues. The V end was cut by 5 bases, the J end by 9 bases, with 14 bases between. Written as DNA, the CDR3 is TGTGCCAGCAGTGACTGGGATGGGAGTGAGCAGTTCTTC. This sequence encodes CASSDWDGSEQFF.

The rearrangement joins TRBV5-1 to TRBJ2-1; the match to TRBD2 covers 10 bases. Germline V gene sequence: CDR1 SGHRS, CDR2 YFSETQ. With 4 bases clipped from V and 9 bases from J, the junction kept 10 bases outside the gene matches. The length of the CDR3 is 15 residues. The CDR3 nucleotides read TGCGCCAGCAGCCCGGGGCTAGCGGGAGTTACTGAGCAGTTCTTC. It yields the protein CASSPGLAGVTEQFF.

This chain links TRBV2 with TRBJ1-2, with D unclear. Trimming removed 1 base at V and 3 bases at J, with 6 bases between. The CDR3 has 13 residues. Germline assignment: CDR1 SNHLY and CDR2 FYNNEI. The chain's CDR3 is CASSEGQDYGYTF. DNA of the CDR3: TGTGCCAGCAGTGAAGGACAAGACTATGGCTACACCTTC.

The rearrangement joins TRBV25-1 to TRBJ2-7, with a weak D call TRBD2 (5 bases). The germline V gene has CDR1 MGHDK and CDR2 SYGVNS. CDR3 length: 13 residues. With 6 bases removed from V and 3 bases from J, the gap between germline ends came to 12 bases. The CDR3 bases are TGTGCCAGCAGAGCCTCCGGAGGCTACGAGCAGTACTTC. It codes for CASRASGGYEQYF.

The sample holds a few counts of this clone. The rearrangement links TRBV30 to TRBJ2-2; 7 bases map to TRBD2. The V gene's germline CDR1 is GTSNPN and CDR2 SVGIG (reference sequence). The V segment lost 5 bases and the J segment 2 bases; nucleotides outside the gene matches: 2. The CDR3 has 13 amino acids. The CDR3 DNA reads TGTGCCTGGGGGGAGGGTAACACCGGGGAGCTGTTTTTT. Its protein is CAWGEGNTGELFF.

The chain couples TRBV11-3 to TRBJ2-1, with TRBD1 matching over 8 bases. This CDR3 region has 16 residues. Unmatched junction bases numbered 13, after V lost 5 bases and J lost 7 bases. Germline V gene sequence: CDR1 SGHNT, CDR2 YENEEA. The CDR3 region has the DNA TGTGCCAGCAGCCCTGGACAGGGAGGACCGGTAAATGAGCAGTTCTTC. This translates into CASSPGQGGPVNEQFF. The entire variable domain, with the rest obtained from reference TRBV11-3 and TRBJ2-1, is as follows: EAGVVQSPRYKIIEKKQPVAFWCNPISGHNTLYWYLQNLGQGPELLIRYENEEAVDDSQLPKDRFSAERLKGVDSTLKIQPAELGDSAVYLCASSPGQGGPVNEQFFGPGTRLTVL.

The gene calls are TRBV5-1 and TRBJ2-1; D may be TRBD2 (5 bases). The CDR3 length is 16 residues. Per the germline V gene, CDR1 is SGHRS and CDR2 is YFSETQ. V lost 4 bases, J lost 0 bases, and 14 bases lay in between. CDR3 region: CASSPRTPSSYNEQFF. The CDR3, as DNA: TGCGCCAGCAGCCCACGGACTCCCAGCTCCTACAATGAGCAGTTCTTC.

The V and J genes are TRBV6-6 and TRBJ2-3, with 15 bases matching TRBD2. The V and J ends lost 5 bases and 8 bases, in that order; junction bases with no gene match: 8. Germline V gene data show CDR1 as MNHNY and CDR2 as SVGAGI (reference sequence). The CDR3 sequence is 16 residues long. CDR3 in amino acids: CASSPRGLAGGLTQYF. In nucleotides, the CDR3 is TGTGCCAGCAGTCCCCGGGGACTAGCGGGAGGTCTTACGCAGTATTTT.

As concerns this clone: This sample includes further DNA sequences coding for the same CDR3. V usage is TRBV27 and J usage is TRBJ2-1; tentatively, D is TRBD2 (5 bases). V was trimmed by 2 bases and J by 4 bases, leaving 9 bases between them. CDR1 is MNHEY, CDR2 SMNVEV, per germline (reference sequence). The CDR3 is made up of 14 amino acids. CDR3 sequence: CASSLAGLYNEQFF. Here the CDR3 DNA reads TGTGCCAGCAGTTTAGCAGGACTGTACAATGAGCAGTTCTTC.

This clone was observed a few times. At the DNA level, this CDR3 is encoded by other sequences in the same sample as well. The CDR3 sequence: CASSVRTGELFF. The CDR3 DNA reads TGTGCCAGCAGCGTACGGACCGGGGAGCTGTTTTTT. This chain joins TRBV9 and TRBJ2-2; D gene uncertain. Trimming stripped 1 base from V and 5 bases from J, with 3 bases between. Germline V gene lookup returns CDR1 SGDLS and CDR2 YYNGEE. The CDR3 is 12 amino acids.